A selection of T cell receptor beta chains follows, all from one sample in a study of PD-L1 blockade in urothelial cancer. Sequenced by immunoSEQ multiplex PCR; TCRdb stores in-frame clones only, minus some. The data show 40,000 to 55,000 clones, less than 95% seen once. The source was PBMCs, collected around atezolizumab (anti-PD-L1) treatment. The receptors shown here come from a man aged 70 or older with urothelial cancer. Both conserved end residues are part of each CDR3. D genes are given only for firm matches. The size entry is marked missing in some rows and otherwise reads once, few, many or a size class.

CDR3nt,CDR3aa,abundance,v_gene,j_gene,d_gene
TGTGCCTCTCAGGGGCCCGCGGTGGGTCCCTACGAGCAGTACTTC,CASQGPAVGPYEQYF,.,TRBV5-6,TRBJ2-7,.
TGCGCCAGCAGCTTGGGCGGGACTAGCACAGATACGCAGTATTTT,CASSLGGTSTDTQYF,.,TRBV5-1,TRBJ2-3,.
TGTGCCAGCAGCTTAGGGACAGGGAGCTCCTACGAGCAGTACTTC,CASSLGTGSSYEQYF,.,TRBV7-8,TRBJ2-7,TRBD1
TGTGCCAGCAAGAAGGACACCACAGATACGCAGTATTTT,CASKKDTTDTQYF,.,TRBV2,TRBJ2-3,.
TGTGCCACCTCCCCCGGGACTAGCGGAGAGACCCAGTACTTC,CATSPGTSGETQYF,.,TRBV19,TRBJ2-5,TRBD2
TGCGCCAGCAGCTTGGCAGGACAGGGGGCGAACAATGAGCAGTTCTTC,CASSLAGQGANNEQFF,.,TRBV5-1,TRBJ2-1,TRBD1
TGTGCTCTGGGGAGGAATCAGCCCCAGCATTTT,CALGRNQPQHF,.,TRBV28,TRBJ1-5,.
TGTGCCAGCAGCCGAGGGACAGGGGCATCCTACGAGCAGTACTTC,CASSRGTGASYEQYF,.,TRBV11-1,TRBJ2-7,TRBD1
TGTGCCAGCCGGACTAGCGTCTACAATGAGCAGTTCTTC,CASRTSVYNEQFF,.,TRBV2,TRBJ2-1,TRBD2
TGTGCCAGCAGTGAAGGCAGGGGGCTTGGAGGCTACACCTTC,CASSEGRGLGGYTF,.,TRBV2,TRBJ1-2,TRBD1
TGTGCCAGCAGCTTAAGCTTCTCGGGAACAGATACGCAGTATTTT,CASSLSFSGTDTQYF,.,TRBV7-6,TRBJ2-3,.
TGCGCCAGCAGCGCACTAGCGGGAAATTACAATGAGCAGTTCTTC,CASSALAGNYNEQFF,.,TRBV5-1,TRBJ2-1,TRBD2
TGCGCCAGCAGTCCTACAATATCGACAGCCTTTATGAACACTGAAGCTTTCTTT,CASSPTISTAFMNTEAFF,.,TRBV23-1,TRBJ1-1,.
TGCGCCAGCAGCCAGGGTAGCGGGAGCAGCACAGATACGCAGTATTTT,CASSQGSGSSTDTQYF,.,TRBV4-1,TRBJ2-3,TRBD2
TGTGCCAGCTCACCACGCGCGGTCGCGAACACCGGGGAGCTGTTTTTT,CASSPRAVANTGELFF,.,TRBV18,TRBJ2-2,.
TGTGCCAGCAGTTCAGGGAACCAAGAGACCCAGTACTTC,CASSSGNQETQYF,.,TRBV27,TRBJ2-5,.
TGTGCCAGCAGTTACGGGCAGGGGACAGATACGCAGTATTTT,CASSYGQGTDTQYF,few,TRBV6-5,TRBJ2-3,.
TGTGCCAGCTCACCACCCAAGACAGGGGGATTGGGCACCGGGGAGCTGTTTTTT,CASSPPKTGGLGTGELFF,.,TRBV18,TRBJ2-2,TRBD1
TGTGCCAGCCTCACGGGGGGACTTGAAGCTTTCTTT,CASLTGGLEAFF,.,TRBV2,TRBJ1-1,.
TGTGCCAGCTCTCTGACTAGCGGGAGTCCCATCGCCGGTACAGATACGCAGTATTTT,CASSLTSGSPIAGTDTQYF,.,TRBV11-2,TRBJ2-3,TRBD2
TGTGCCAGCAGTGGCAGGGGGACTTTCCAGCCCCAGCATTTT,CASSGRGTFQPQHF,.,TRBV28,TRBJ1-5,TRBD1
TGTGCCAGCAGCTTTGGGGGGACCGGGGAGCTGTTTTTT,CASSFGGTGELFF,.,TRBV7-3,TRBJ2-2,.
TGTGCCAGCAGCTGGGGGGGGAACCCTGGGGCCAACGTCCTGACTTTC,CASSWGGNPGANVLTF,once,TRBV5-6,TRBJ2-6,TRBD2
TGTGCCAGCAGCGAGAACCTAGATCAGCCCCAGCATTTT,CASSENLDQPQHF,few,TRBV7-2,TRBJ1-5,.
TGTGCCTGGAGTCATTCCGACAGGCTCTACAATGAGCAGTTCTTC,CAWSHSDRLYNEQFF,.,TRBV30,TRBJ2-1,.
TGTGCCACCCTCGGGACTAGCAACAATGAGCAGTTCTTC,CATLGTSNNEQFF,once,TRBV10-3,TRBJ2-1,TRBD2
TGTGCCAGCAGGCTGGACGGGAAATTTACCTTC,CASRLDGKFTF,.,TRBV6-5,TRBJ1-2,.
TGTGCCAGCAGCCTTGGACAGGGTCCGGATGAAAAACTGTTTTTT,CASSLGQGPDEKLFF,.,TRBV5-4,TRBJ1-4,TRBD1
TGTGCCACCAGGGACAGGGGCGCAAACACCATATATTTT,CATRDRGANTIYF,.,TRBV19,TRBJ1-3,TRBD1
TGTGCCAGCAGTCCACAGTTATTCCAGCCCCAGCATTTT,CASSPQLFQPQHF,.,TRBV28,TRBJ1-5,.
TGTGCCATCAGTGAGTCTCGGGATACGCAGTATTTT,CAISESRDTQYF,.,TRBV10-3,TRBJ2-3,.
TGTGCCAGCAGCGTAGCCTCTAGCGGGAGGGGGTATGAGCAGTTCTTC,CASSVASSGRGYEQFF,.,TRBV9,TRBJ2-1,TRBD2
TGTGCCAGCAGTCCCCGGACAGGTCGGGAGACCCAGTACTTC,CASSPRTGRETQYF,.,TRBV6-5,TRBJ2-5,TRBD1
TGTGCCAGCAGCAAAGCACCCGAGACCGGGACAGGACCCTACGAGCAGTACTTC,CASSKAPETGTGPYEQYF,.,TRBV21-1,TRBJ2-7,.
TGCGCCAGCAGCCAGGGGCTTTTGAGCTCCTACGAGCAGTACTTC,CASSQGLLSSYEQYF,.,TRBV4-1,TRBJ2-7,.
TGCGCCAGCAGCTTGCGGGGGGGGACCTACGAGCAGTACTTC,CASSLRGGTYEQYF,once,TRBV5-1,TRBJ2-7,TRBD2
TGTGCCAGCAGTTACTCGAGCCGCCAGCCCCAGCATTTT,CASSYSSRQPQHF,once,TRBV6-5,TRBJ1-5,.
TGTGCCAGCAACGAGGGGGCGGGAAACACTGAAGCTTTCTTT,CASNEGAGNTEAFF,.,TRBV6-5,TRBJ1-1,TRBD1
TGTGCCACCAGCAGATTGGGACAGATCTATGGCTACACCTTC,CATSRLGQIYGYTF,.,TRBV15,TRBJ1-2,TRBD1
TGTGCCAGCAGCTTATGGGACTCTCAAGAGACCCAGTACTTC,CASSLWDSQETQYF,medium-sized,TRBV13,TRBJ2-5,.
TGTGCCAGCAGTCCTCCTGGCGGGGTCTACGAGCAGTACTTC,CASSPPGGVYEQYF,.,TRBV28,TRBJ2-7,.
TGTGCCAGCAGTATGTCAGGGATCCGAAAAGGCTACACCTTC,CASSMSGIRKGYTF,.,TRBV28,TRBJ1-2,.
TGTGCCAGCAGTGAAATGGGACTAGCAGGCGGCGGGGAGCTGTTTTTT,CASSEMGLAGGGELFF,.,TRBV2,TRBJ2-2,TRBD2
TGTGCCAGCAGCTCGGGACAGGGGAGGACCGGGGAGCTGTTTTTT,CASSSGQGRTGELFF,.,TRBV5-6,TRBJ2-2,TRBD1
TGTGCCAGCAGCCAAGTTAGGGGACAGGACTTCAACTATGGCTACACCTTC,CASSQVRGQDFNYGYTF,few,TRBV14,TRBJ1-2,TRBD1